Below, 13 T cell receptor beta chains from the same sample are listed, as sequenced in a study of shared clonotypes between healthy human individuals. TCRdb's table, derived via immunoSEQ multiplex PCR, lists solely in-frame clones and lacks some. The sample holds roughly 330,000 clones, 74% seen once. Sample: memory CD4+ T cells sorted from blood. Subset of the sample: CD45RA-negative fraction. Source of these receptors: a man between 25 and 39 years old in good health.

Of note for this clone: Other DNA sequences within the sample encode an identical CDR3. The rearrangement links TRBV15 to TRBJ2-5; D is ambiguous. Germline CDR1 reads LNHNV; CDR2 reads YYDKDF (reference sequence). The CDR3 runs to 12 residues. V shed 1 base and J shed 5 bases, with 5 bases lying between them. The CDR3 loop reads CATSRVGETQYF. Written as DNA, the CDR3 is TGTGCCACCAGCAGAGTTGGGGAGACCCAGTACTTC.

Only a few counts were recorded for this clone. The chain couples TRBV5-1 to TRBJ2-3; the match to TRBD2 covers 9 bases. The length of the CDR3 is 15 residues. The ends lost 4 bases at V and 0 bases at J; junction bases unmatched: 3. CDR1 and CDR2 (germline): SGHRS, YFSETQ. CDR3 in DNA: TGCGCCAGCAGCCGAGCGGGAGGTAGCACAGATACGCAGTATTTT. Translated, it gives CASSRAGGSTDTQYF.

CDR3 in amino acids: CASSPSNGDYNEQFF. CDR3 nucleotides: TGTGCCAGCTCGCCATCAAACGGGGACTACAATGAGCAGTTCTTC. V gene TRBV18 combines with J gene TRBJ2-1; TRBD2 might be the D (5 bases). This CDR3 comprises 15 residues. V shed 6 bases and J shed 3 bases, with 15 bases lying between them. Germline-derived CDR1 and CDR2 are KGHSH and LQKENI. Looking up the rest from reference TRBV18 and TRBJ2-1 gives the full variable domain: NAGVMQNPRHLVRRRGQEARLRCSPMKGHSHVYWYRQLPEEGLKFMVYLQKENIIDESGMPKERFSAEFPKEGPSILRIQQVVRGDSAAYFCASSPSNGDYNEQFFGPGTRLTVL.

The gene calls are TRBV19 and TRBJ1-2; no definite D call. Looked up from germline, CDR1 is LNHDA and CDR2 is SQIVND (reference sequence). This CDR3 has 13 amino acids. The V end was cut by 5 bases, the J end by 5 bases, with 12 bases between. The CDR3: CASSVGLIYGYTF. DNA of the CDR3: TGTGCCAGTAGTGTAGGACTGATATATGGCTACACCTTC.

In its sample, this clone was seen once. A far larger clone is just one base off, so this is likely a read error. The rearrangement links TRBV5-1 to TRBJ2-3; D not certain. In germline, CDR1 is SGHRS, CDR2 YFSETQ. The CDR3 is 14 residues long. This CDR3 reads CAGSLRTYTDTQYF. Written as DNA, the CDR3 is TGCGCCGGCAGCCTACGGACCTACACAGATACGCAGTATTTT. Combining the CDR3 with reference TRBV5-1 and TRBJ2-3 gives the whole variable domain KAGVTQTPRYLIKTRGQQVTLSCSPISGHRSVSWYQQTPGQGLQFLFEYFSETQRNKGNFPGRFSGRQFSNSRSEMNVSTLELGDSALYLCAGSLRTYTDTQYFGPGTRLTVL.

The J gene is TRBJ2-1, the V gene TRBV5-6, with 11 nucleotides matching TRBD2. V shed 1 base and J 4 bases; nucleotides not matched to a gene: 4. The germline gives CDR1 SGHDT, CDR2 YYEEEE. This CDR3 spans 16 amino acids. The CDR3 sequence: CASSLRSSGRYNEQFF. The CDR3 DNA follows: TGTGCCAGCAGCTTGCGGTCTAGCGGGAGGTACAATGAGCAGTTCTTC. The full variable domain, rest sourced from reference TRBV5-6 and TRBJ2-1, is DAGVTQSPTHLIKTRGQQVTLRCSPKSGHDTVSWYQQALGQGPQFIFQYYEEEERQRGNFPDRFSGHQFPNYSSELNVNALLLGDSALYLCASSLRSSGRYNEQFFGPGTRLTVL.

This rearrangement joins TRBV7-9 to TRBJ1-4; 8 nucleotides line up with TRBD1. The ends lost 5 bases at V and 4 bases at J; junction bases unmatched: 3. CDR3 length: 14 amino acids. CDR1 SEHNR and CDR2 FQNEAQ come from the germline V gene (reference sequence). The CDR3 sequence: CASSRDRLNEKLFF. As DNA, the CDR3 is TGTGCCAGCAGCCGGGACAGGCTTAATGAAAAACTGTTTTTT.

The CDR3 region has the DNA TGTGCCAGCAGTTCACCAGGACAGAGAGAAGCTTTCTTT. Translation: CASSSPGQREAFF. J is TRBJ1-1 and V is TRBV28, with a weak D call TRBD1 (6 bases). Germline assignment: CDR1 MDHEN and CDR2 SYDVKM. With 4 bases removed from V and 8 bases from J, the gap between germline ends came to 14 bases. The CDR3 consists of 13 residues.

Of note for this clone: The same CDR3 also results from other DNA sequences found in this sample. V gene TRBV11-2 combines with J gene TRBJ2-7; maybe TRBD1 (7 bases). The ends were cut back, 1 base at V and 2 bases at J, with 12 bases in the middle. The CDR3 is made up of 15 amino acids. Germline lookup yields CDR1 SGHAT and CDR2 FQNNGV. The CDR3 nucleotides read TGTGCCAGCAGCTTAGGCAGGGGGGTCCCCTACGAGCAGTACTTC. This translates into CASSLGRGVPYEQYF.

This clone showed up just once. The chain combines TRBV19 with TRBJ2-2; tentative D call: TRBD2 (6 bases). V gave up 0 bases and J gave up 5 bases, with 13 bases separating them. The CDR3 is 16 residues long. Germline CDR1 and CDR2: LNHDA and SQIVND (reference sequence). This CDR3 reads CASSIDPRRETGELFF. CDR3 sequence (DNA): TGTGCCAGTAGTATAGACCCTAGGAGGGAAACCGGGGAGCTGTTTTTT.

This rearrangement joins TRBV7-2 to TRBJ2-2; the match to TRBD1 covers 8 bases. The CDR3 is made up of 15 amino acids. Germline loops: CDR1 SGHTA, CDR2 FQGNSA. V was pared by 6 bases and J by 2 bases, with 5 bases of the junction left unmatched. The CDR3: CASRLGQGNTGELFF. CDR3 nucleotide sequence: TGTGCCAGCAGGCTAGGACAGGGAAACACCGGGGAGCTGTTTTTT. The whole variable domain, remainder taken from reference TRBV7-2 and TRBJ2-2, is GAGVSQSPSNKVTEKGKDVELRCDPISGHTALYWYRQSLGQGLEFLIYFQGNSAPDKSGLPSDRFSAERTGGSVSTLTIQRTQQEDSAVYLCASRLGQGNTGELFFGEGSRLTVL.

The V gene is TRBV15, the J gene TRBJ2-4; D tentatively reads TRBD1 or TRBD2 (6 bases each). The V gene's germline CDR1 is LNHNV and CDR2 YYDKDF (reference sequence). The CDR3 is 18 amino acids. The V end was cut by 0 bases, the J end by 0 bases, with 15 bases between. CDR3 nucleotide sequence: TGTGCCACCAGCAGAGATCGCCCAGGGGAGGCAGCCAAAAACATTCAGTACTTC. Translated: CATSRDRPGEAAKNIQYF.

This chain connects TRBV28 to TRBJ2-6, with TRBD2 matching over 13 bases. The V and J ends lost 5 bases and 3 bases, in that order; junction bases with no gene match: 10. This CDR3 spans 19 amino acids. Looked up from germline, CDR1 is MDHEN and CDR2 is SYDVKM. The CDR3 here is CASSPYWTSGSSGANVLTF. The CDR3 DNA follows: TGTGCCAGCAGTCCGTATTGGACTAGCGGGAGTAGTGGGGCCAACGTCCTGACTTTC.